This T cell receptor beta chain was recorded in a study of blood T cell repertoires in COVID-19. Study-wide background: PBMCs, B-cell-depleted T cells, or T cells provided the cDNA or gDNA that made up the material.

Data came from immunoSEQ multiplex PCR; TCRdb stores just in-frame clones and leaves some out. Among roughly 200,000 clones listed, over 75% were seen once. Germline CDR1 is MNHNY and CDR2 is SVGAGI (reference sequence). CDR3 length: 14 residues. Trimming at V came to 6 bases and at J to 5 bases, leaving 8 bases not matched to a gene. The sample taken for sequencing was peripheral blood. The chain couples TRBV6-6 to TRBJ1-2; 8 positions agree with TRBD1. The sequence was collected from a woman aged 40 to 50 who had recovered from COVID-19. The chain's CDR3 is CASRVRDRTYGYTF. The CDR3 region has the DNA TGTGCCAGCAGGGTACGGGACAGGACTTATGGCTACACCTTC.